The rows below give T cell receptor beta chains drawn from one sample of a study of spatial heterogeneity in lung cancer. TCRdb re-called the 5' RACE reads through MiXCR, storing one row per CDR3 protein. The sample includes some 18,000 distinct CDR3 sequences, approximately 8.3% of them seen just once. Specimen: lung tumor tissue, collected at surgery. The receptors come from a male donor with early-stage non-small cell lung cancer. Both conserved end residues are part of each CDR3. Fields, in order: D gene, clone size, CDR3 length, V gene, J gene, CDR3 protein, CDR3 DNA. The D gene is left open where the match is weak. The listing skips clone size in some rows; elsewhere it reads once, few, many or a size class.

d_call: NA; clone_size: many; cdr3_length: 15; v_call: TRBV7-8; j_call: TRBJ2-6; cdr3_aa: CASSLSGAGANVLTF; cdr3_nt: TGTGCCAGCAGCTTATCAGGGGCTGGGGCCAACGTCCTGACTTTC
d_call: NA; clone_size: few; cdr3_length: 12; v_call: TRBV7-8; j_call: TRBJ1-4; cdr3_aa: CASLGADEKLFF; cdr3_nt: TGTGCCAGCCTGGGGGCGGATGAAAAACTGTTTTTT
d_call: NA; clone_size: NA; cdr3_length: 15; v_call: TRBV27; j_call: TRBJ2-1; cdr3_aa: CASSFYPAGVHEQFF; cdr3_nt: TGTGCCAGCAGTTTCTATCCCGCAGGGGTGCATGAGCAGTTCTTC
d_call: NA; clone_size: many; cdr3_length: 13; v_call: TRBV28; j_call: TRBJ2-2; cdr3_aa: CASNIQGSGELFF; cdr3_nt: TGTGCCAGCAATATACAGGGAAGCGGGGAGCTGTTTTTT
d_call: NA; clone_size: many; cdr3_length: 16; v_call: TRBV20-1; j_call: TRBJ2-7; cdr3_aa: CSAPKRTRLAAYEQYF; cdr3_nt: TGCAGTGCTCCAAAGAGGACTCGCCTGGCAGCCTACGAGCAGTACTTC
d_call: NA; clone_size: many; cdr3_length: 16; v_call: TRBV20-1; j_call: TRBJ1-2; cdr3_aa: CSARAFETRVSYGYTF; cdr3_nt: TGCAGTGCTAGAGCTTTTGAGACCAGGGTCAGCTATGGCTACACCTTC
d_call: NA; clone_size: many; cdr3_length: 15; v_call: TRBV5-1; j_call: TRBJ2-2; cdr3_aa: CASSPETGSVGELFF; cdr3_nt: TGCGCCAGCAGCCCAGAAACAGGGTCGGTCGGGGAGCTGTTTTTT
d_call: NA; clone_size: large; cdr3_length: 15; v_call: TRBV7-8; j_call: TRBJ1-3; cdr3_aa: CASSSLAGLENTIYF; cdr3_nt: TGTGCCAGCAGCTCTCTTGCGGGGCTTGAAAACACCATATATTTT
d_call: NA; clone_size: few; cdr3_length: 18; v_call: TRBV12-3/TRBV12-4; j_call: TRBJ2-2; cdr3_aa: CASSLRPRGRWGTGELFF; cdr3_nt: TGTGCCAGCAGTTTAAGGCCTAGGGGTCGGTGGGGCACCGGGGAGCTGTTTTTT
d_call: TRBD2; clone_size: many; cdr3_length: 17; v_call: TRBV14; j_call: TRBJ2-1; cdr3_aa: CASSQDVAGVSYNEQFF; cdr3_nt: TGTGCCAGCAGCCAAGATGTGGCGGGGGTCTCCTACAATGAGCAGTTCTTC
d_call: TRBD2; clone_size: NA; cdr3_length: 16; v_call: TRBV11-2; j_call: TRBJ2-1; cdr3_aa: CASSLDDAGGDNEQFF; cdr3_nt: TGTGCCAGCAGCTTAGATGACGCGGGGGGGGATAATGAGCAGTTCTTC
d_call: TRBD1; clone_size: many; cdr3_length: 17; v_call: TRBV4-3; j_call: TRBJ1-2; cdr3_aa: CASSLRPPGQGGYGYTF; cdr3_nt: TGCGCCAGCAGCCTTCGGCCTCCGGGACAGGGTGGTTATGGCTACACCTTC
d_call: TRBD2; clone_size: NA; cdr3_length: 15; v_call: TRBV20-1; j_call: TRBJ2-1; cdr3_aa: CSAPPSGGLDNEQFF; cdr3_nt: TGCAGTGCTCCTCCTAGCGGGGGGCTCGACAATGAGCAGTTCTTC
d_call: NA; clone_size: medium-sized; cdr3_length: 12; v_call: TRBV5-6; j_call: TRBJ1-4; cdr3_aa: CASSLQDEKLFF; cdr3_nt: TGTGCCAGCAGCTTACAGGATGAAAAACTGTTTTTT
d_call: TRBD1; clone_size: NA; cdr3_length: 15; v_call: TRBV5-1; j_call: TRBJ2-3; cdr3_aa: CASRSTGSLTDTQYF; cdr3_nt: TGCGCCAGCAGGTCGACAGGGAGCCTCACAGATACGCAGTATTTT
d_call: NA; clone_size: NA; cdr3_length: 12; v_call: TRBV19; j_call: TRBJ1-5; cdr3_aa: CASSLKGQPQHF; cdr3_nt: TGTGCCAGTAGTCTAAAGGGTCAGCCCCAGCATTTT
d_call: NA; clone_size: NA; cdr3_length: 16; v_call: TRBV18; j_call: TRBJ2-3; cdr3_aa: CASSPLGGQRTDTQYF; cdr3_nt: TGTGCCAGCTCACCCCTAGGGGGGCAGCGGACAGATACGCAGTATTTT
d_call: NA; clone_size: few; cdr3_length: 16; v_call: TRBV24-1; j_call: TRBJ2-1; cdr3_aa: CATSLGGRGFANEQFF; cdr3_nt: TGTGCCACCAGTCTTGGGGGTAGGGGTTTTGCGAATGAGCAGTTCTTC
d_call: NA; clone_size: many; cdr3_length: 13; v_call: TRBV28; j_call: TRBJ2-3; cdr3_aa: CASSSTMADTQYF; cdr3_nt: TGTGCCAGCAGTTCAACTATGGCAGATACGCAGTATTTT
d_call: TRBD1; clone_size: many; cdr3_length: 16; v_call: TRBV28; j_call: TRBJ2-7; cdr3_aa: CASRDGWDRSSYEQYF; cdr3_nt: TGTGCCAGCAGGGACGGATGGGACAGGAGCTCCTACGAGCAGTACTTC
d_call: NA; clone_size: few; cdr3_length: 11; v_call: TRBV28; j_call: TRBJ2-7; cdr3_aa: CASSIRSEQYF; cdr3_nt: TGTGCCAGCAGTATCAGGAGCGAGCAGTACTTC
d_call: NA; clone_size: NA; cdr3_length: 13; v_call: TRBV5-1; j_call: TRBJ2-7; cdr3_aa: CTSSSTVTYEQYF; cdr3_nt: TGCACCAGCAGCTCGACAGTGACCTACGAGCAGTACTTC
d_call: NA; clone_size: many; cdr3_length: 15; v_call: TRBV7-2; j_call: TRBJ2-5; cdr3_aa: CASSLETFYQETQYF; cdr3_nt: TGTGCCAGCAGCTTAGAGACATTCTACCAAGAGACCCAGTACTTC
d_call: NA; clone_size: many; cdr3_length: 15; v_call: TRBV10-3; j_call: TRBJ1-5; cdr3_aa: CAISPTGSSNQPQHF; cdr3_nt: TGTGCCATCAGTCCTACAGGGTCGAGCAATCAGCCCCAGCATTTT
d_call: TRBD2; clone_size: few; cdr3_length: 14; v_call: TRBV7-2; j_call: TRBJ2-7; cdr3_aa: CASSRYSGGYEQYF; cdr3_nt: TGTGCCAGCAGCCGTTATAGCGGGGGCTACGAGCAGTACTTC
d_call: NA; clone_size: few; cdr3_length: 14; v_call: TRBV24-1; j_call: TRBJ2-2; cdr3_aa: CATRPAANTGELFF; cdr3_nt: TGTGCCACCAGGCCAGCCGCGAACACCGGGGAGCTGTTTTTT
d_call: TRBD1; clone_size: NA; cdr3_length: 17; v_call: TRBV7-2; j_call: TRBJ1-3; cdr3_aa: CASSPKTGINSGNTIYF; cdr3_nt: TGTGCCAGCAGCCCGAAGACAGGGATAAACTCTGGAAACACCATATATTTT
d_call: NA; clone_size: many; cdr3_length: 16; v_call: TRBV7-2; j_call: TRBJ2-4; cdr3_aa: CASSLQAGRWGNIQYF; cdr3_nt: TGTGCCAGCAGTCTACAGGCGGGGAGATGGGGAAACATTCAGTACTTC
d_call: TRBD2; clone_size: NA; cdr3_length: 14; v_call: TRBV5-1; j_call: TRBJ2-3; cdr3_aa: CASSSSGGGDTQYF; cdr3_nt: TGCGCCAGCAGCTCTAGCGGGGGAGGAGATACGCAGTATTTT
d_call: TRBD1; clone_size: many; cdr3_length: 19; v_call: TRBV20-1; j_call: TRBJ1-6; cdr3_aa: CSATTLGTGGARANSPLHF; cdr3_nt: TGCAGTGCTACTACCCTCGGGACAGGGGGCGCGCGGGCTAATTCACCCCTCCACTTT
d_call: NA; clone_size: few; cdr3_length: 14; v_call: TRBV6-1; j_call: TRBJ2-2; cdr3_aa: CASSYGGRDGELFF; cdr3_nt: TGTGCCAGCTCCTATGGGGGTAGGGACGGGGAGCTGTTTTTT
d_call: NA; clone_size: NA; cdr3_length: 16; v_call: TRBV18; j_call: TRBJ2-3; cdr3_aa: CASSPPRGSAGDTQYF; cdr3_nt: TGTGCCAGCTCCCCCCCTCGGGGTAGCGCGGGAGATACGCAGTATTTT
d_call: TRBD1; clone_size: medium-sized; cdr3_length: 16; v_call: TRBV4-1; j_call: TRBJ1-1; cdr3_aa: CASSQNTGQGKYSAFF; cdr3_nt: TGCGCCAGCAGCCAAAATACGGGACAGGGCAAATACTCAGCTTTCTTT
d_call: NA; clone_size: many; cdr3_length: 13; v_call: TRBV20-1; j_call: TRBJ2-2; cdr3_aa: CSAREGVTGELFF; cdr3_nt: TGCAGTGCTAGAGAAGGGGTAACCGGGGAGCTGTTTTTT
d_call: TRBD1; clone_size: medium-sized; cdr3_length: 15; v_call: TRBV7-8; j_call: TRBJ1-5; cdr3_aa: CASSHRDRVFQPQHF; cdr3_nt: TGTGCCAGCAGCCACCGGGACAGGGTATTCCAGCCCCAGCATTTT
d_call: TRBD1; clone_size: few; cdr3_length: 16; v_call: TRBV6-2/TRBV6-3; j_call: TRBJ1-5; cdr3_aa: CASSYATGGSNQPQHF; cdr3_nt: TGTGCCAGCAGTTACGCGACAGGGGGCAGCAATCAGCCCCAGCATTTT
d_call: TRBD1; clone_size: few; cdr3_length: 16; v_call: TRBV7-2; j_call: TRBJ2-7; cdr3_aa: CASSFGGQGRSYEQYF; cdr3_nt: TGTGCCAGCAGCTTCGGGGGACAGGGGCGCTCCTACGAGCAGTACTTC
d_call: TRBD1; clone_size: many; cdr3_length: 14; v_call: TRBV6-2/TRBV6-3; j_call: TRBJ1-5; cdr3_aa: CASSPQGAGQPQHF; cdr3_nt: TGTGCCAGCAGTCCTCAGGGGGCTGGTCAGCCCCAGCATTTT
d_call: TRBD1; clone_size: many; cdr3_length: 14; v_call: TRBV5-1; j_call: TRBJ2-5; cdr3_aa: CASSQWTGRETQYF; cdr3_nt: TGCGCCAGCAGCCAATGGACAGGGAGGGAGACCCAGTACTTC
d_call: TRBD1; clone_size: few; cdr3_length: 15; v_call: TRBV20-1; j_call: TRBJ1-4; cdr3_aa: CSAARTGATNEKLFF; cdr3_nt: TGCAGTGCTGCCCGGACAGGCGCAACTAATGAAAAACTGTTTTTT
d_call: NA; clone_size: few; cdr3_length: 14; v_call: TRBV5-4; j_call: TRBJ2-3; cdr3_aa: CASSLVRITDTQYF; cdr3_nt: TGTGCCAGCAGCTTGGTGCGGATCACAGATACGCAGTATTTT
d_call: NA; clone_size: many; cdr3_length: 13; v_call: TRBV7-3; j_call: TRBJ2-2; cdr3_aa: CASSLLEAGELFF; cdr3_nt: TGTGCCAGCAGCTTATTGGAAGCCGGGGAGCTGTTTTTT
d_call: NA; clone_size: many; cdr3_length: 19; v_call: TRBV12-3/TRBV12-4; j_call: TRBJ2-5; cdr3_aa: CASSLRGFGGAQGRETQYF; cdr3_nt: TGTGCCAGCAGCCTGAGGGGCTTTGGGGGGGCCCAGGGTCGGGAGACCCAGTACTTC
d_call: NA; clone_size: NA; cdr3_length: 12; v_call: TRBV2; j_call: TRBJ2-7; cdr3_aa: CASNAETYEQYF; cdr3_nt: TGTGCCAGCAATGCGGAAACCTACGAGCAGTACTTC
d_call: NA; clone_size: many; cdr3_length: 14; v_call: TRBV28; j_call: TRBJ2-5; cdr3_aa: CASSPSGTGGTQYF; cdr3_nt: TGTGCCAGCAGCCCCTCAGGGACGGGCGGGACCCAGTACTTC
d_call: NA; clone_size: many; cdr3_length: 13; v_call: TRBV7-2; j_call: TRBJ2-7; cdr3_aa: CASSFTGRDEQYF; cdr3_nt: TGTGCCAGCAGCTTTACAGGGCGCGACGAGCAGTACTTC
d_call: NA; clone_size: many; cdr3_length: 14; v_call: TRBV12-3/TRBV12-4; j_call: TRBJ2-4; cdr3_aa: CASSSVVGKNIQYF; cdr3_nt: TGTGCCAGCAGTAGCGTAGTCGGCAAAAACATTCAGTACTTC
d_call: NA; clone_size: few; cdr3_length: 14; v_call: TRBV5-4; j_call: TRBJ2-3; cdr3_aa: CASSLYGGTDTQYF; cdr3_nt: TGTGCCAGCAGCTTGTACGGGGGAACAGATACGCAGTATTTT